This TCR beta chain is from a study of blood T cell repertoires in COVID-19. Study as a whole: Researchers got acute and convalescent COVID-19 samples from the United States, Italy and Spain. Sample material is recorded as cDNA or gDNA derived from T cells, B-cell-depleted T cells, or PBMCs.

The V end was cut by 4 bases, the J end by 0 bases, with 4 bases between. The germline V gene has CDR1 SGHTA and CDR2 FQGNSA. The CDR3 has 13 residues. In the authors' workflow: Reference gene primer amplification gave estimated nucleated cell counts. Profiling relied on immunoSEQ multiplex PCR, and the TCRdb table lists in-frame clones only, not all of them. The V and J calls and clone size were taken over from that table, and D and trimming were inferred from the DNA. The data contain about 22,000 clones, around 92% of them singletons. The TCR was taken from a woman in her 70s with active COVID-19. Sequenced sample: peripheral blood. The chain recombines TRBV7-2 with TRBJ1-5; no reliable D call. CDR3 in amino acids: CASSYYSNQPQHF. In nucleotides, the CDR3 is TGTGCCAGCAGCTATTATAGCAATCAGCCCCAGCATTTT.